These 9 T cell receptor beta chains originate from one sample sequenced in a study of PD-1 blockade in classical Hodgkin lymphoma. Measured with immunoSEQ multiplex PCR; TCRdb has only the in-frame clones, and not every one. The sample gives tens of thousands of clones, roughly 85% of which show up once; roughly 8.7% is in the top ten. Time point described: cycle 4 day 1 (C4D1), after 6 weeks of nivolumab. No patient escaped relapse after autologous stem cell transplantation, and brentuximab vedotin exposure varied. Material: peripheral blood mononuclear cells (PBMCs), obtained before the fourth cycle of nivolumab. The receptors here all came from a human donor with classical Hodgkin lymphoma.

The chain is built from TRBV6-1 and TRBJ2-6, with 10 bases matching TRBD1. The CDR3 consists of 14 residues. Unmatched junction bases numbered 5, after V lost 4 bases and J lost 11 bases. Germline assignment: CDR1 MNHNS and CDR2 SASEGT. CDR3 loop: CASSVGQGWDVLTF. CDR3 DNA: TGTGCCAGCAGTGTGGGACAGGGGTGGGACGTCCTGACTTTC.

J is TRBJ2-5 and V is TRBV6-5, with D perhaps TRBD1 or TRBD2 (5 bases each). Trimming took off 3 bases at V and 4 bases at J, with 12 bases between the two ends. In germline, CDR1 is MNHEY, CDR2 SVGAGI. This CDR3 comprises 14 residues. The CDR3 DNA follows: TGTGCCAGCAGTTATCCCGAGGGGCGAGAGACCCAGTACTTC. Its protein product is CASSYPEGRETQYF.

This chain uses TRBV5-5 with TRBJ1-4; possible D gene TRBD1, 5 bases. The CDR3 has 16 residues. In germline, CDR1 is SGHKS, CDR2 YYEKEE (reference sequence). Trimming took off 1 base at V and 6 bases at J, with 16 bases between the two ends. The CDR3 DNA sequence: TGTGCCAGCAGCTTGTCGCCAGGGTTTTCGGATGAAAAACTGTTTTTT. Amino acids: CASSLSPGFSDEKLFF.

This chain connects TRBV7-8 to TRBJ1-6; TRBD1 matches at 9 bases. The junction had 4 bases not matched to a gene; V was cut back by 1 base and J by 9 bases. Germline CDR1 SGHVS, CDR2 FQNEAQ. The CDR3 runs 15 residues. CDR3 nucleotides: TGTGCCAGCAGCTTAGGGGGACAGGGCTCTTCACCCCTCCACTTT. Encoded protein: CASSLGGQGSSPLHF.

The V call is TRBV7-9, the J call TRBJ2-1; 8 positions match TRBD2. J gave up 7 bases and V 3 bases, and 5 bases lay outside the gene matches. Per the germline V gene, CDR1 is SEHNR and CDR2 is FQNEAQ (reference sequence). There are 14 residues in the CDR3. The CDR3 reads CASSLGLVANEQFF. The CDR3 DNA follows: TGTGCCAGCAGCTTGGGACTAGTAGCTAATGAGCAGTTCTTC. The full variable domain, completed using reference TRBV7-9 and TRBJ2-1, is DTGVSQNPRHKITKRGQNVTFRCDPISEHNRLYWYRQTLGQGPEFLTYFQNEAQLEKSRLLSDRFSAERPKGSFSTLEIQRTEQGDSAMYLCASSLGLVANEQFFGPGTRLTVL.

About this clone: Within the sample, other DNA sequences also encode this same CDR3. V usage is TRBV10-1 and J usage is TRBJ1-3, with a weak D call TRBD1 (6 bases). The CDR3 contains 12 residues. Trimming pared 8 bases from V and 1 base from J, leaving 6 bases between. Per germline, CDR1 WNHNN and CDR2 SYGVQD (reference sequence). This CDR3 reads CASGTSGNTIYF. The CDR3 DNA reads as TGCGCCAGCGGGACATCTGGAAACACCATATATTTT.

This chain connects TRBV6-5 to TRBJ2-2, with TRBD1 as a possible D gene (5 bases). Per germline, CDR1 MNHEY and CDR2 SVGAGI. This CDR3 contains 12 residues. V was pared by 6 bases and J by 6 bases, with 8 bases between. The CDR3 bases are TGTGCCAGCAGACAGGACCCCGGGGAGCTGTTTTTT. Its protein is CASRQDPGELFF.

The rearrangement joins TRBV7-7 to TRBJ2-7; TRBD2 matches 7 bases. Germline CDR1 reads SSHAT; CDR2 reads FNYEAQ (reference sequence). The V gene end was trimmed by 8 bases and the J gene end by 2 bases; junction bases not matched to a gene: 12. This CDR3 is 15 amino acids long. CDR3 region: CASPSGGEGPYEQYF. The CDR3 nucleotides are TGTGCCAGCCCCTCCGGAGGGGAGGGTCCCTACGAGCAGTACTTC. Full variable domain (rest looked up from reference TRBV7-7 and TRBJ2-7): GAGVSQSPRYKVTKRGQDVTLRCDPISSHATLYWYQQALGQGPEFLTYFNYEAQPDKSGLPSDRFSAERPEGSISTLTIQRTEQRDSAMYRCASPSGGEGPYEQYFGPGTRLTVT.

This clone was seen a single time. The chain couples TRBV5-1 to TRBJ2-3; D may match TRBD1 or TRBD2 (5 bases each). With 4 bases removed from V and 1 base from J, the gap between germline ends came to 10 bases. The germline gives CDR1 SGHRS, CDR2 YFSETQ. CDR3 length equals 14 residues. The CDR3 spells CASSVGRGTDTQYF. DNA of the CDR3: TGCGCCAGCAGCGTGGGACGGGGCACAGATACGCAGTATTTT.